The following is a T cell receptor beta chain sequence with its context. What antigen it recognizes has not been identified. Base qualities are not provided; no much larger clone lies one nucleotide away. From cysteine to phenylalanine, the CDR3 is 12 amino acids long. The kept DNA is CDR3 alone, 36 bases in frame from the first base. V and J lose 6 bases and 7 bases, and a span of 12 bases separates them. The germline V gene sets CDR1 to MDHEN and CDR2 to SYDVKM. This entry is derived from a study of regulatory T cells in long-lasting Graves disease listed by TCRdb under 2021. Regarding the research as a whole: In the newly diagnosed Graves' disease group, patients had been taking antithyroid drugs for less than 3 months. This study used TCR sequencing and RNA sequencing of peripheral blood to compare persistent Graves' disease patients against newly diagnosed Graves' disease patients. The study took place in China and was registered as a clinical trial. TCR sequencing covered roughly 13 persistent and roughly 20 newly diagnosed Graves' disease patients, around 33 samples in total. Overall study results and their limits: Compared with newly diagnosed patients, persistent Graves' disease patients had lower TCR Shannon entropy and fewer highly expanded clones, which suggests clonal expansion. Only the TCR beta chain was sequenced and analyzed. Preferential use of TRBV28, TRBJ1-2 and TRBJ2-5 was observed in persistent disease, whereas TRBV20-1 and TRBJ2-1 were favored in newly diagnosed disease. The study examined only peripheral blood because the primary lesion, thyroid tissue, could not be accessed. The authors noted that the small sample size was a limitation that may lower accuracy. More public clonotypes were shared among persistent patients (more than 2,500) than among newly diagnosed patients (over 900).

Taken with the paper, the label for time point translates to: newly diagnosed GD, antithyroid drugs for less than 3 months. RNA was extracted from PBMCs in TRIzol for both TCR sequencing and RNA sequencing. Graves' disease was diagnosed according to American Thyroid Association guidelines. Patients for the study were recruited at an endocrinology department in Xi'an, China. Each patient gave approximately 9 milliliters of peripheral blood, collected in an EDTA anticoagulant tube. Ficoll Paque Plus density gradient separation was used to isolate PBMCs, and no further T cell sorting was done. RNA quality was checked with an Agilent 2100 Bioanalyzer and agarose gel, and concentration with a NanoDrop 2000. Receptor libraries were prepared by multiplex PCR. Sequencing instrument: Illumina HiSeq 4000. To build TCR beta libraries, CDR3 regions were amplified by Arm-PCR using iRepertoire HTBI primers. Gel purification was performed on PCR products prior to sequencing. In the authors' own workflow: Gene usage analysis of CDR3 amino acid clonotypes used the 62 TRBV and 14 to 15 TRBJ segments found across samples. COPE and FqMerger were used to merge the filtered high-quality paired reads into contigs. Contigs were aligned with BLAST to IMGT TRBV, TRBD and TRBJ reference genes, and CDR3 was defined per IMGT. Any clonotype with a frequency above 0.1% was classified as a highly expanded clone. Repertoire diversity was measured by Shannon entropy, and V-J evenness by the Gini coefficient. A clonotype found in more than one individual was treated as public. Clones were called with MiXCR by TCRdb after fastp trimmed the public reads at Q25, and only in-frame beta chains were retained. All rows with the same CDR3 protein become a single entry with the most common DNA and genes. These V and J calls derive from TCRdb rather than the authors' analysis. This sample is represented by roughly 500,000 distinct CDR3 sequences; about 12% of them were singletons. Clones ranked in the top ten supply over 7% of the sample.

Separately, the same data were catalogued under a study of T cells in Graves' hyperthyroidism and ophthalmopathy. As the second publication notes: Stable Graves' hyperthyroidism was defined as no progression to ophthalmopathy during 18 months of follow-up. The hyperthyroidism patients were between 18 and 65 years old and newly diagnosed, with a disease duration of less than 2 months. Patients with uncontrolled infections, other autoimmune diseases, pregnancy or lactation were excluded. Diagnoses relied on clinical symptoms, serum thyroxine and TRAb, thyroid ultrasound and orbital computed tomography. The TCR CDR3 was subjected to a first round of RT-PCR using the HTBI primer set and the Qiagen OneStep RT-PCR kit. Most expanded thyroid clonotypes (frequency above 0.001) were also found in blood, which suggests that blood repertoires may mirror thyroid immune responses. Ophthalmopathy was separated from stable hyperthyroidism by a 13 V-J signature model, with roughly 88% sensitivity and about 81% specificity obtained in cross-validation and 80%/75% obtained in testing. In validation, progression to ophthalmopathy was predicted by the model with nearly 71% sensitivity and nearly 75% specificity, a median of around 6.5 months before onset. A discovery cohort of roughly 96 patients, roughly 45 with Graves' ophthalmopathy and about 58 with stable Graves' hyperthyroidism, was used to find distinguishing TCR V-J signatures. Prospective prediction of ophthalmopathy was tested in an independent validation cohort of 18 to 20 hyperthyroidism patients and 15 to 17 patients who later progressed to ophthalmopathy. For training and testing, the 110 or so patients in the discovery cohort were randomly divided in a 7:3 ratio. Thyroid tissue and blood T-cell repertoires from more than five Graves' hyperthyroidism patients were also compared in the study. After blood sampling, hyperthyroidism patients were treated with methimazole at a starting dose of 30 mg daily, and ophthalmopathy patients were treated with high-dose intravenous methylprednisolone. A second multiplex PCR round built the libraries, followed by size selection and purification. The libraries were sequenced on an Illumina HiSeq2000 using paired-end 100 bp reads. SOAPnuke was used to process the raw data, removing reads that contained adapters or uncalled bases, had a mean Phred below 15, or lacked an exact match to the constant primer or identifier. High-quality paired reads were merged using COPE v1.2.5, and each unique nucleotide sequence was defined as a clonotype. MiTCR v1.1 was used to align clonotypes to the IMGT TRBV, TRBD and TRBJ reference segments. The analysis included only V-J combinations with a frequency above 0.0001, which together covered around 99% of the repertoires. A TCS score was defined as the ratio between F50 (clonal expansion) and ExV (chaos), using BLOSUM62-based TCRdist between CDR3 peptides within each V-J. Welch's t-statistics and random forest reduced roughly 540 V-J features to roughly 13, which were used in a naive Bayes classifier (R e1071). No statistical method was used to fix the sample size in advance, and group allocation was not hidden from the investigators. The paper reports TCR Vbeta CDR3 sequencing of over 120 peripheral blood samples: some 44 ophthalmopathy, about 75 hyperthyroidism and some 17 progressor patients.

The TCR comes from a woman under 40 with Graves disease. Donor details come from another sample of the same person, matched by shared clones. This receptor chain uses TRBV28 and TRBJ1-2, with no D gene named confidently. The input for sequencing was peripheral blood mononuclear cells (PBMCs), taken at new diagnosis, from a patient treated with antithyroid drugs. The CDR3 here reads CASSWLVGGYTF. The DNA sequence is TGTGCCAGCAGCTGGTTGGTGGGTGGCTACACCTTC.